The clone carrying this TCR beta chain occurred a few times. What it recognizes is unknown. Its ends do not fully match the called genes, so a read error is possible. These data come from a study of cytomegalovirus exposure and HLA in healthy donors. Overall study findings and caveats: CMV serostatus was the only immune exposure information that was available. One later analysis reportedly identified an Asian-associated ancestry cluster that showed fewer N-insertions than the approximately 700-donor mean.

The PCR made use of 60 Vbeta and 13 Jbeta primers. Repertoires were generated with immunoSEQ multiplex PCR, while TCRdb's copy carries only in-frame clones and drops some. Among 150,000 to 200,000 clones listed, around three quarters were seen once. Sequencing was performed on PBMCs. This receptor was obtained from a woman between 25 and 40 years old in good health and CMV-seropositive.

The DNA for the CDR3 is TGCGCCAGCAGCCAACTTCGGGGGGAGATGGTGGAATTT. It encodes CASSQLRGEMVEF. The V gene is TRBV4-1, the J gene TRBJ1-5; TRBD1 is a possible D gene (5 bases). CDR1 is MGHRA and CDR2 is YSYEKL in the germline V gene. CDR3 length: 13 residues.